This T cell receptor beta chain was retrieved from a study of Ad26.COV2.S vaccination and SARS-CoV-2 variants. The treatment was: 15 to 20 received Ad26.COV2.S at low or high dose, single or two shots; roughly five received placebo; per-sample allocation not given. Sampling was performed 63 days after the first vaccine or placebo injection. This table comes from immunoSEQ multiplex PCR, and its TCRdb copy is limited to in-frame clones, with some not included. Of some 520,000 clones listed, approximately 88% are singletons. Sequencing was performed on peripheral blood, taken in a trial of Ad26.COV2.S vaccine versus placebo. The sequence derives from a person aged 18-60 years who received the Ad26.COV2.S COVID-19 vaccine or a placebo.

This chain's CDR3 is CASSLAGRVKAEQFF. For the CDR3, the DNA is TGTGCCAGCAGCTTAGCTGGGCGGGTTAAGGCTGAGCAGTTCTTC. The chain carries TRBV7-6 and TRBJ2-1; tentative D call: TRBD2 (5 bases). In germline, CDR1 is SGHVS, CDR2 FNYEAQ. The V gene lost 0 bases and the J gene lost 9 bases, with 15 bases spanning the gap. This CDR3 contains 15 residues.